This TCR beta chain was documented in a study of T cell responses to AZD1222 COVID-19 vaccine. Overall study results and limits: Just a handful of AZD1222 recipients tested seropositive at baseline.

About this clone itself: Its specificity is not known.

The V end lost 5 bases, the J end lost 9 bases, and 17 bases lay between the germline ends. The CDR3 extends over 15 amino acids. Germline V gene lookup returns CDR1 MDHEN and CDR2 SYDVKM. The protocol was immunoSEQ multiplex PCR, while the TCRdb copy is restricted to in-frame clones and leaves out a portion. The sample includes about 200,000 clones, approximately 93% of them seen just once. The sample here was peripheral blood, taken 28 days after the second AZD1222 dose. This chain links TRBV28 with TRBJ1-6; no firm D call. This sequence originates from an adult who received the AZD1222 COVID-19 vaccine. The CDR3 here is CASSAAGVLSSPLHF. Written as DNA, the CDR3 is TGTGCCAGCAGTGCCGCCGGGGTTCTTAGTTCACCCCTCCACTTT. The full variable domain, with the rest looked up from reference TRBV28 and TRBJ1-6, is DVKVTQSSRYLVKRTGEKVFLECVQDMDHENMFWYRQDPGLGLRLIYFSYDVKMKEKGDIPEGYSVSREKKERFSLILESASTNQTSMYLCASSAAGVLSSPLHFGNGTRLTVT.